These 25 T cell receptor beta chains share one sample of origin, sequenced in a study of human T cells and chemical hapten exposure. One entry per CDR3 protein results from TCRdb running MiXCR on the RACE reads. Of fewer than 80,000 distinct CDR3 sequences listed, approximately 11% were seen once; the top ten hold 2% to 3%. The time point is: patch test 3, about 24 weeks after DPC sensitization. Stated treatment: therapeutic diphenylcyclopropenone sensitization with weekly scalp DPC. Sequences were derived from whole blood, sampled in connection with sensitization to the hapten diphenylcyclopropenone (DPC). The receptors originated from a woman in her 30s with alopecia areata. Some clones in this sample may be carry-over from other donors' samples.

The chain recombines TRBV6-2 or TRBV6-3 with TRBJ2-3; D not certain. The CDR3 length is 15 residues. V gave up 1 base and J gave up 0 bases, with 8 bases separating them. Germline lookup yields CDR1 MNHEY and CDR2 SVGEGT. The CDR3 DNA reads TGTGCCAGCAGTTACTTTTCCGGTAGCACAGATACGCAGTATTTT. It is translated as CASSYFSGSTDTQYF.

Many counts were recorded for this clonotype. This chain joins TRBV18 and TRBJ2-1; 8 bases are shared with TRBD1. Germline CDR1 KGHSH, CDR2 LQKENI. The CDR3 extends over 15 amino acids. V was pared by 3 bases and J by 3 bases, with 4 bases of the junction left unmatched. The CDR3: CASSPGQGSYNEQFF. The CDR3 bases are TGTGCCAGCTCACCCGGACAGGGAAGCTACAATGAGCAGTTCTTC. Using reference TRBV18 and TRBJ2-1 for the parts outside the CDR3, the full variable domain is NAGVMQNPRHLVRRRGQEARLRCSPMKGHSHVYWYRQLPEEGLKFMVYLQKENIIDESGMPKERFSAEFPKEGPSILRIQQVVRGDSAAYFCASSPGQGSYNEQFFGPGTRLTVL.

This sequence joins TRBV20-1 and TRBJ2-2; 9 bases match TRBD2. From germline, CDR1 is DFQATT and CDR2 SNEGSKA (reference sequence). Germline trimming cut 3 bases from V and 5 bases from J; bases unmatched to any gene: 10. CDR3 size: 16 residues. The chain's CDR3 is CSASPSGIGRTGELFF. Here the CDR3 DNA reads TGCAGTGCTAGTCCTAGCGGGATCGGTCGAACCGGGGAGCTGTTTTTT.

This clonotype has only a few counts. The chain has TRBV20-1 and TRBJ2-4; no clear D. Germline CDR1 reads DFQATT; CDR2 reads SNEGSKA (reference sequence). Trimming took 3 bases from V and 4 from J, leaving 13 bases between them. There are 14 residues in the CDR3. The CDR3 bases are TGCAGTGCTAGTGGTGGTTTAGGGAAAAACATTCAGTACTTC. This encodes CSASGGLGKNIQYF.

The V and J genes are TRBV29-1 and TRBJ2-1, with no clear D. The V end was cut by 7 bases, the J end by 8 bases, with 15 bases between. The CDR3 has 12 residues. Germline CDR1 SQVTM, CDR2 ANQGSEA. The DNA for the CDR3 is TGCAGCGCGAACGACCCTGGGCATGAGCAGTTCTTC. Protein product: CSANDPGHEQFF.

This clonotype came up many times. The chain combines TRBV20-1 with TRBJ1-1; TRBD1 is a possible D gene (6 bases). CDR3 size: 11 residues. The germline V gene has CDR1 DFQATT and CDR2 SNEGSKA (reference sequence). The CDR3, as DNA: TGCTGTTACCTCAGGGGAGCTGAAGCTTTCTTT. As protein: CCYLRGAEAFF.

This clonotype was observed a handful of times. The chain couples TRBV28 to TRBJ1-6; a possible D gene is TRBD1 (6 bases). CDR3 length: 15 residues. V was trimmed by 6 bases and J by 5 bases, leaving 14 bases between them. From germline, CDR1 is MDHEN and CDR2 SYDVKM. DNA for the CDR3: TGTGCCAGCAGCTTACAGACAGGCCATAATTCACCCCTCCACTTT. This codes for CASSLQTGHNSPLHF.

This clonotype was counted at least ten times. The gene calls are TRBV6-5 and TRBJ1-6; D remains unclear. Looked up from germline, CDR1 is MNHEY and CDR2 is SVGAGI. The CDR3 totals 15 residues. Trimming cost V 2 bases and J 9 bases, with 14 bases left between them. CDR3 in amino acids: CASSYEAFRSSPLHF. CDR3 DNA sequence: TGTGCCAGCAGTTACGAGGCGTTCCGGAGTTCACCCCTCCACTTT.

This clonotype was seen repeatedly, ten times or more. This chain joins TRBV6-2 or TRBV6-3 and TRBJ1-1; D is undetermined. Germline-derived CDR1 and CDR2 are MNHEY and SVGEGT. The CDR3 consists of 13 residues. V lost 8 bases, J lost 4 bases, and 14 bases lay in between. CDR3 sequence reads: CASHYLEGTEAFF. In DNA, the CDR3 is TGTGCCAGCCACTACCTTGAGGGCACTGAAGCTTTCTTT.

This clonotype has a count of ten or more. The V and J genes are TRBV29-1 and TRBJ1-3; D remains ambiguous. The CDR3 spans 14 residues. Germline CDR1 SQVTM, CDR2 ANQGSEA. The V end lost 6 bases, the J end lost 8 bases, and 20 bases lay between the germline ends. The CDR3 is CSVSTNGVGDTIYF. The CDR3 DNA sequence: TGCAGCGTGAGCACTAACGGCGTTGGGGACACCATATATTTT.

This clonotype was counted only a few times. The chain couples TRBV19 to TRBJ2-7, with D tentatively TRBD1 (6 bases). In germline, CDR1 is LNHDA, CDR2 SQIVND (reference sequence). V was pared by 5 bases and J by 7 bases, with 21 bases between. CDR3 size: 15 residues. For the CDR3, the DNA is TGTGCCAGTAGTGCCCTCCAACAGGGCCGAGGGGAGCAGTACTTC. Protein: CASSALQQGRGEQYF.

This clonotype has a count of ten or more. The chain has TRBV7-2 and TRBJ2-3; D ambiguous. V lost 5 bases, J lost 9 bases, and 12 bases lay in between. From germline, CDR1 is SGHTA and CDR2 FQGNSA. This CDR3 is 12 amino acids long. CDR3 amino acids: CASSPASATQYF. CDR3 coding DNA: TGTGCCAGCAGCCCAGCCTCCGCCACGCAGTATTTT.

There are many counts of this clonotype. The CDR3 DNA reads as TGTGCCAGCAGCTTAGCAGCTGGAACCGGGACAGGGGACTACGAGCAGTACTTC. Its translation is CASSLAAGTGTGDYEQYF. The rearrangement joins TRBV7-9 to TRBJ2-7; TRBD1 agrees at 10 bases. From germline, CDR1 is SEHNR and CDR2 FQNEAQ (reference sequence). This CDR3 spans 18 amino acids. V trimming: 0 bases; J trimming: 3 bases; junction bases outside the gene matches: 11.

The V gene is TRBV18, the J gene TRBJ2-3; TRBD1 is a possible D gene (5 bases). V gave up 6 bases and J gave up 0 bases, with 10 bases separating them. CDR1 and CDR2 (germline): KGHSH, LQKENI. The length of the CDR3 is 14 residues. The DNA for the CDR3 is TGTGCCAGCTCTCTGCGACAGAGCACAGATACGCAGTATTTT. This sequence encodes CASSLRQSTDTQYF.

This clonotype has at least ten counts. The chain employs TRBV6-1 and TRBJ2-3; D may be TRBD1 or TRBD2 (5 bases each). The CDR3 spans 15 residues. V shed 5 bases and J shed 2 bases, with 14 bases lying between them. Germline V gene sequence: CDR1 MNHNS, CDR2 SASEGT. CDR3 residues: CASSIWDGSTDTQYF. In nucleotides, the CDR3 is TGTGCCAGCAGTATTTGGGACGGATCCACAGATACGCAGTATTTT.

Details on this clonotype: Germline and junction disagree at one end, which may indicate a read error. The gene calls are TRBV7-7 and TRBJ2-2, with D perhaps matching TRBD2 (6 bases). Germline V CDR1 and CDR2: SSHAT, FNYEAQ (reference sequence). This CDR3 contains 14 residues. The CDR3 bases are TGTGCTAGCAGCTTAGGTCGGGGGACCGGGGAGCTGTTTTTT. As protein: CASSLGRGTGELFF.

This clonotype has only a few counts. The chain has TRBV20-1 and TRBJ2-7, with 7 bases that match TRBD1. Trimming cost V 0 bases and J 2 bases; bases outside gene matches: 7. Looked up from germline, CDR1 is DFQATT and CDR2 is SNEGSKA (reference sequence). The CDR3 length is 15 residues. DNA for the CDR3: TGCAGTGCTAGAGATCTCGGGGACAGCCCCTACGAGCAGTACTTC. This codes for CSARDLGDSPYEQYF.

The chain joins TRBV6-1 to TRBJ1-5; 9 bases line up with TRBD1. CDR1 is MNHNS, CDR2 SASEGT, per germline. V lost 5 bases to trimming and J lost 9 bases; unmatched junction nucleotides: 11. There are 15 residues in the CDR3. DNA of the CDR3: TGTGCCAGCAGTCGGGACAGGGATGTTTCGGGGCCCCAGCATTTT. Translated: CASSRDRDVSGPQHF.

The V call is TRBV20-1, the J call TRBJ2-7, with TRBD1 as a possible D gene (6 bases). Germline V gives CDR1 DFQATT, CDR2 SNEGSKA (reference sequence). The CDR3 is 14 amino acids. Trimming removed 2 bases at V and 0 bases at J, with 11 bases between. CDR3: CSARPNRVSYEQYF. CDR3 coding DNA: TGCAGTGCTAGACCGAACAGGGTCTCCTACGAGCAGTACTTC.

The V call is TRBV5-1, the J call TRBJ2-7, with TRBD2 as a possible D gene (6 bases). This CDR3 is built from 15 residues. Germline lookup yields CDR1 SGHRS and CDR2 YFSETQ. The V and J ends lost 2 bases and 4 bases respectively, with 16 bases between them. CDR3 nucleotides: TGCGCCAGCAGCTTATATAGTATGGAGGGTTACGAGCAGTACTTC. It yields the protein CASSLYSMEGYEQYF.

The DNA of the CDR3 is TGTGCCACCAGTGATTCGCAGGGCCAGGGATTCCCCCGGAGGACTGAAGCTTTCTTT. Residues: CATSDSQGQGFPRRTEAFF. The chain is built from TRBV24-1 and TRBJ1-1, with a weak D call TRBD1 (5 bases). Looked up from germline, CDR1 is KGHDR and CDR2 is SFDVKD. The V end lost 2 bases, the J end lost 5 bases, and 26 bases lay between the germline ends. This CDR3 contains 19 residues.

The chain joins TRBV6-1 to TRBJ1-4; 10 positions match TRBD1. CDR1 MNHNS and CDR2 SASEGT come from the germline V gene. The CDR3 is made up of 14 amino acids. V gave up 8 bases and J gave up 4 bases; unmatched junction bases: 4. CDR3 coding DNA: TGTGCCAGCGGCCGGGACAGGGGTAATGAAAAACTGTTTTTT. Translated: CASGRDRGNEKLFF.

Many counts were recorded for this clonotype. The CDR3 region has the DNA TGCAGTGCTAGGTCAGGGACCCGTGTCAGCTATGGCTACACCTTC. Its translation: CSARSGTRVSYGYTF. J is TRBJ1-2 and V is TRBV20-1; a weak D match, TRBD1 (5 bases). There are 15 residues in the CDR3. V gave up 3 bases and J gave up 4 bases, with 18 bases separating them. The germline V gene encodes CDR1 DFQATT and CDR2 SNEGSKA (reference sequence).

This clonotype was found many times. V is TRBV29-1 and J is TRBJ1-2; no reliable D call. Trimming cost V 2 bases and J 4 bases, with 11 bases left between them. The CDR3 length is 13 residues. Germline V gene data show CDR1 as SQVTM and CDR2 as ANQGSEA. CDR3 nucleotides: TGCAGCGTTGAAAGGTCACTGGGCTATGGCTACACCTTC. Protein: CSVERSLGYGYTF.

Notes on this clonotype: An end of the junction differs from the germline gene, which may be a read error. The chain uses TRBV3-1 and TRBJ2-7, with D perhaps TRBD2 (6 bases). Germline loops: CDR1 LGHDT, CDR2 YNNKEL (reference sequence). CDR3 length: 13 residues. Written as DNA, the CDR3 is TGTGTCAGCACCGGGACTGCGTCCTACGAGCAGTACTTC. Its protein product is CVSTGTASYEQYF.